Reported below is one TCR beta chain. Mismatch with germline at one junction end may stem from a read error. The donors, all healthy, were Caucasians living in Russia, aged about 6 to 90. The record originates from a study of blood T cells in healthy people across ages. The CDR3 length is 15 residues. Germline assignment: CDR1 LGHNA and CDR2 YSLEER. Next came a second PCR, run for about 6 to 11 cycles, which used a sample-barcoded 5' primer along with a J-beta primer mix. Every sample produced at least 2.5 million CDR3-containing paired-end reads. TCRdb re-called the 5' RACE reads with MiXCR, one entry per CDR3 protein. The sample contains under 1 million distinct CDR3 sequences, 44% of which appear only once.

The chain employs TRBV4-3 and TRBJ2-3; D not resolved. Material for sequencing was blood. This TCR was recovered from a man in his sixties in good health. CDR3 bases: TGCGCCGGCAGCCAAGAGGAAGGGATGACAGATACGCAGTATTTT. Protein: CAGSQEEGMTDTQYF.